The sequence of this TCR beta chain was determined in a study of response to subunit inactivated influenza vaccine (dated by TCRdb to 2016 to 2019). Study-wide context: Deep quantitative profiling of the T cell receptor repertoire was used in the study to follow responses to a trivalent subunit inactivated influenza vaccine.

The CDR3 measures 15 amino acids from cysteine to phenylalanine. Only the CDR3 DNA is retained, 45 bases long and in frame from the first base. The junction shows trimming of 1 base on V and 4 bases on J, plus 10 bases between the germline ends. Via the germline V gene, CDR1 is MDHEN and CDR2 SYDVKM. This specimen's time point label, per the study, means: approximately 40 days after influenza vaccine administration. This clonotype has a handful of counts. No cognate antigen has been identified for it. No quality values exist for individual bases; no much larger clone is one base distant. The paper's findings and limits, for the study overall: The authors proposed that each seasonal influenza vaccination may bring in only a limited number of new T cells.

Library preparation was by RT-PCR. Sequencing was performed on an Illumina HiSeq 2500. Using fastp trimming at Q25 and MiXCR clonotype assembly, TCRdb reanalyzed the public sequencing data and kept in-frame beta chains. Every distinct CDR3 protein forms one entry, paired with its most common genes and DNA. The sample table shows fewer than 700,000 distinct CDR3 sequences, and 13% are seen once. Of the sample, around 12% is held by the ten largest clones. The source was PBMCs from blood, collected around seven weeks after vaccination. The receptor's source is a man aged 50 to 60 who received an inactivated influenza vaccine. Donor details come from another sample of the same person, matched by shared clones. The rearrangement combines TRBV28 with TRBJ2-2; TRBD2 is perhaps the D gene, given 6 matching bases. The encoded CDR3 is CASSLLAASTGELFF. The DNA sequence is TGTGCCAGCAGTTTATTAGCGGCGAGCACCGGGGAGCTGTTTTTT.